The clone carrying this T cell receptor (beta chain) was seen ten or more times. What it binds is unknown. Collection occurred without any documented infections or immune events in donors. Per the germline V gene, CDR1 is SNHLY and CDR2 is FYNNEI. V lost 6 bases and J lost 4; bases outside the gene matches: 10. This CDR3 has 16 residues. This sample stems from a study of identifying expanded T cells in peripheral blood. The data were produced by immunoSEQ multiplex PCR, yet TCRdb's version contains in-frame clones alone and is incomplete. The sample records around 130,000 clones, about 86% being singletons. Study-wide points: Variance in clone template counts between two-week samples significantly increased with total template count across all healthy donors. Over about two and four weeks, about 15 and 19 clones changed, versus more than 1 between replicates.

The source of this sequence is a person aged 18 to 75 in good health. The chain employs TRBV2 and TRBJ1-3; TRBD1 matches at 9 bases. Sequencing used blood. The DNA for the CDR3 is TGTGCCAGCAGGGACACAGGGGGCGCAAAAGGAAACACCATATATTTT. Protein sequence: CASRDTGGAKGNTIYF.